Listed below are T cell receptor beta chains from one sample, sequenced in a study of immune heterogeneity within non-small cell lung tumors. One entry per CDR3 protein, called by TCRdb with MiXCR from the multiplex PCR reads. The sample contains 2,500 to 3,000 distinct CDR3 sequences, approximately 24% of which appear only once. The sequenced sample was lung tumor tissue. These receptor sequences come from a female donor with non-small cell lung cancer. Each CDR3 is given with its conserved first and last residue. A D gene is named only where the DNA matches it firmly. Not all rows give a size; the values are once, few, many and, for expanded clones, a class.

d_call	v_call	clone_size	j_call	cdr3_length	cdr3_aa	cdr3_nt
TRBD1	TRBV11-2	few	TRBJ1-1	13	CASSQGGTGEAFF	TGTGCCAGCAGCCAGGGGGGGACGGGAGAAGCTTTCTTT
TRBD1	TRBV14	few	TRBJ1-4	14	CASSFGTGGEKLFF	TGTGCCAGCAGCTTCGGGACAGGGGGAGAAAAACTGTTTTTT
TRBD1	TRBV19	NA	TRBJ1-1	16	CASSYGDSLMNTEAFF	TGTGCCAGTAGTTACGGGGACAGCTTAATGAACACTGAAGCTTTCTTT
NA	TRBV30	NA	TRBJ2-3	13	CAWGRRAGDTQYF	TGTGCCTGGGGGCGGAGGGCCGGGGATACGCAGTATTTT
NA	TRBV24-1	medium-sized	TRBJ2-7	13	CATSDPGTYEQYF	TGTGCCACCAGTGACCCGGGAACCTACGAGCAGTACTTC
NA	TRBV19	NA	TRBJ2-3	16	CASTLLGGQPADTQYF	TGTGCCAGTACCCTACTAGGAGGACAGCCGGCAGATACGCAGTATTTT
NA	TRBV2	medium-sized	TRBJ1-2	13	CASSPSGQSRYTF	TGTGCCAGCAGTCCGTCCGGACAGTCGCGCTACACCTTC
TRBD2	TRBV12-3/TRBV12-4	NA	TRBJ2-1	14	CASIASGRAGEQFF	TGTGCCAGCATCGCTAGCGGGAGGGCCGGTGAGCAGTTCTTC
NA	TRBV27	NA	TRBJ1-6	17	CASSEDTTPGWDSPLHF	TGTGCCAGCAGTGAAGACACGACGCCTGGGTGGGATTCACCCCTCCACTTT
TRBD2	TRBV7-9	NA	TRBJ2-7	13	CATQGTSPYEQYF	TGTGCCACTCAAGGGACTAGCCCCTACGAGCAGTACTTC
NA	TRBV6-1	medium-sized	TRBJ2-6	21	CASSPSPFRGEIKTGANVLTF	TGTGCCAGCAGTCCATCCCCCTTTCGAGGGGAAATAAAAACGGGGGCCAACGTCCTGACTTTC
NA	TRBV7-9	few	TRBJ2-2	11	CASPIGGELFF	TGTGCCAGCCCGATAGGGGGGGAGCTGTTTTTT
NA	TRBV7-2	few	TRBJ2-1	15	CASSQDTGRYNEQFF	TGTGCCAGCAGCCAAGATACCGGGAGATACAATGAGCAGTTCTTC
NA	TRBV6-5	few	TRBJ2-1	14	CASSYSPVDNEQFF	TGTGCCAGCAGTTACTCTCCGGTAGACAATGAGCAGTTCTTC
TRBD1	TRBV30	few	TRBJ1-4	16	CAWSVGEGTGNEKLFF	TGTGCCTGGAGTGTAGGGGAGGGGACAGGCAACGAAAAACTGTTTTTT
NA	TRBV2	large	TRBJ1-2	17	CASSEGGRTPNNYGYTF	TGTGCCAGCAGTGAGGGTGGCAGGACACCTAATAACTATGGCTACACCTTC